A single count supports the clone carrying this TCR beta chain. Antigen: not known. The data were obtained in a study of lymphopenia after photon versus proton radiotherapy. Study findings and constraints: Better survival with proton therapy was suggested as possible, not demonstrated. Larger post-nadir TCR diversity loss correlated inversely with survival in deceased patients. Post-nadir diversity loss with photons came from oligoclonal expansion, particularly CD8+ Temra cells.

This CDR3 contains 15 residues. In germline, CDR1 is MGHRA, CDR2 YSYEKL. The V and J ends lost 4 bases and 5 bases respectively, with 17 bases between them. Assay used: immunoSEQ multiplex PCR; TCRdb lists only in-frame clones, some missing. The sample lists 12,000 or so clones; 80% to 90% were seen once. The chain joins TRBV4-1 to TRBJ1-2; D might be TRBD1 (6 bases). The specimen comprised peripheral blood, sampled from a patient treated with proton-based radiotherapy. The receptor's source is a man aged 55 to 70 with pancreatic cancer. CDR3 protein: CASSPRDTLGYGYTF. The CDR3 nucleotides read TGCGCCAGCAGCCCCCGGGACACCCTCGGGTATGGCTACACCTTC.